This paragraph reports one T cell receptor (beta chain). Clones were read by immunoSEQ multiplex PCR, and TCRdb kept only the in-frame ones, dropping some. The repertoire holds 130,000 or so clones, with 88% as singletons. The data were taken from a study of blood T cell repertoires in COVID-19. Whole-study context: Samples representing acute and convalescent COVID-19 were sourced from the United States, Italy and Spain. PBMCs, B-cell-depleted T cells, or T cells provided the cDNA or gDNA that made up the material.

V lost 6 bases, J lost 0 bases, and 4 bases stayed unmatched. Germline loops: CDR1 SGHRS, CDR2 YFSETQ. CDR3 length equals 16 residues. Sequencing input: peripheral blood. The rearrangement uses TRBV5-1 and TRBJ2-2, with 11 bases fitting TRBD2. The receptor was isolated from a man aged 45-60 years with acute or convalescent COVID-19. The chain's CDR3 is CASKVAGGANTGELFF. Here the CDR3 DNA reads TGCGCCAGCAAGGTAGCGGGAGGGGCGAACACCGGGGAGCTGTTTTTT. Full variable domain (missing parts from reference TRBV5-1 and TRBJ2-2): KAGVTQTPRYLIKTRGQQVTLSCSPISGHRSVSWYQQTPGQGLQFLFEYFSETQRNKGNFPGRFSGRQFSNSRSEMNVSTLELGDSALYLCASKVAGGANTGELFFGEGSRLTVL.